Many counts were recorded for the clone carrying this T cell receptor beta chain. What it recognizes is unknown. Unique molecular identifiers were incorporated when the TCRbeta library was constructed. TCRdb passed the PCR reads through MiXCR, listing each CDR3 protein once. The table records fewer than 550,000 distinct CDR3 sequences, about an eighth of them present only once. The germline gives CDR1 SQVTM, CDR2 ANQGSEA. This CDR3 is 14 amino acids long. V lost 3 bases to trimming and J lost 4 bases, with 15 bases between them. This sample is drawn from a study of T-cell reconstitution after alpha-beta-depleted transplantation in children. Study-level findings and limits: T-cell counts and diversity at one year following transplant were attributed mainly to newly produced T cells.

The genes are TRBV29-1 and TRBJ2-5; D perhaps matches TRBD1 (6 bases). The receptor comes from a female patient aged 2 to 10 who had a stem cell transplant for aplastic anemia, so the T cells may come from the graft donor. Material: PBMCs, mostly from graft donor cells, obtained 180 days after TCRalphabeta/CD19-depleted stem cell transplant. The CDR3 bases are TGCAGCGTTGAGCTCAATGGACAGCGAGAGACCCAGTACTTC. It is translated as CSVELNGQRETQYF. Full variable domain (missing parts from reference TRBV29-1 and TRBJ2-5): SAVISQKPSRDICQRGTSLTIQCQVDSQVTMMFWYRQQPGQSLTLIATANQGSEATYESGFVIDKFPISRPNLTFSTLTVSNMSPEDSSIYLCSVELNGQRETQYFGPGTRLLVL.